This T cell receptor beta chain is from a study of blood T cells in healthy people across ages. On the study more broadly: Capturing about one barcoded beta molecule per two T cells was achieved by template switching. General study results and limits: TCR beta diversity correlated strongly with naive T cell percentage.

About this clonotype: What it binds is not known.

Extracted total RNA amounted to at least 5.5 micrograms for each sample. A second PCR of about 6 to 11 cycles used a sample-barcoded 5' primer and a J-beta primer mix. Each of the cDNA molecules was tagged by a template-switch adaptor with 12 random nucleotides. Each CDR3 protein is one row after TCRdb ran MiXCR on the 5' RACE reads. The top ten hold roughly 24% of the sample, which has 550,000 to 600,000 distinct CDR3 sequences, 40% to 55% seen once. Germline loops: CDR1 DFQATT, CDR2 SNEGSKA (reference sequence). Trimming removed 3 bases from V and 13 bases from J; junction bases left unmatched: 8. The CDR3 sequence is 12 residues long.

The V call is TRBV20-1, the J call TRBJ2-4, with 8 positions matching TRBD2. Source material: blood. This receptor was taken from a man older than 75 in good health. CDR3 in DNA: TGCAGTGCTAGGCGGACTAGCCGGGGGCAGTACTTC. It encodes CSARRTSRGQYF.